The 30 T cell receptor beta chains below all came from one sample that was sequenced in a study of blood T cell repertoires in COVID-19. Produced via immunoSEQ multiplex PCR; TCRdb's table is partial and in-frame only. The data hold around 78,000 clones, with 82% observed a single time. Sequencing was performed on peripheral blood. The origin of the receptors is a human donor in a cohort sampled during active COVID-19.

V usage is TRBV12-3 or TRBV12-4 and J usage is TRBJ1-1; 7 bases match TRBD1. This CDR3 contains 13 residues. Trimming removed 5 bases from V and 9 bases from J; junction bases left unmatched: 9. The CDR3, as DNA: TGTGCCAGCAGTCCAGGGGGGCGCTTGAAAGCTTTCTTT. Its protein is CASSPGGRLKAFF.

The rearrangement uses TRBV6-2 or TRBV6-3 and TRBJ2-1; possibly TRBD1 for D (5 bases). Trimming left V 0 bases short and J 10 bases short, with 10 bases between. The CDR3 contains 13 residues. The germline CDR1 and CDR2 sequences are MNHEY and SVGEGT. The CDR3 is CASSYSGVGEQFF. In DNA form, the CDR3 reads TGTGCCAGCAGTTACTCAGGGGTTGGAGAGCAGTTCTTC.

This chain connects TRBV9 to TRBJ1-2; 7 bases map to TRBD1. Germline CDR1 SGDLS, CDR2 YYNGEE. This CDR3 contains 15 residues. V lost 5 bases and J lost 2; bases outside the gene matches: 9. CDR3 in amino acids: CASRAQGVSNYGYTF. The CDR3 nucleotides read TGTGCCAGCAGGGCTCAGGGGGTGTCAAACTATGGCTACACCTTC.

This rearrangement joins TRBV27 to TRBJ2-7; 8 bases align to TRBD1. CDR3 length equals 14 residues. The V segment lost 6 bases and the J segment 2 bases; nucleotides outside the gene matches: 6. The germline V gene encodes CDR1 MNHEY and CDR2 SMNVEV (reference sequence). The CDR3 bases are TGTGCCAGCAGGGACAGGGTTCGGACCTACGAGCAGTACTTC. Translated: CASRDRVRTYEQYF.

The chain recombines TRBV2 with TRBJ2-5, with a weak D call TRBD1 (6 bases). The CDR3 sequence is 12 residues long. V shed 4 bases and J shed 9 bases, with 12 bases lying between them. The germline CDR1 and CDR2 sequences are SNHLY and FYNNEI. This chain's CDR3 is CASSVGARAQYF. The DNA of the CDR3 is TGTGCCAGCAGTGTGGGGGCGCGGGCCCAGTACTTC.

On this clone: Without the conserved terminal phenylalanine or tryptophan, this CDR3 likely stems from a read error. Because the CDR3's place on the DNA is in doubt, the DNA is left out and the CDR3 is given as listed by TCRdb. The chain has TRBV7-9 and TRBJ1-1; TRBD1 is the table's D call and was not checked against the DNA. Termini included, the CDR3 measures 13 amino acids. Germline-derived CDR1 and CDR2 are SEHNR and FQNEAQ (reference sequence). The CDR3 loop reads CASSHIATGFVLI.

The chain joins TRBV12-3 or TRBV12-4 to TRBJ1-2; D may be TRBD1 (5 bases). The ends were cut back, 4 bases at V and 2 bases at J, with 8 bases in the middle. This CDR3 region has 13 residues. The CDR3 is CASSWGPNYGYTF. The CDR3, as DNA: TGTGCCAGCAGTTGGGGCCCAAACTATGGCTACACCTTC.

This rearrangement joins TRBV13 to TRBJ2-1; TRBD2 matches at 11 bases. This CDR3 is built from 17 residues. Trimming took 5 bases from V and 2 from J; bases not matched to a gene: 8. Per germline, CDR1 PRHDT and CDR2 FYEKMQ (reference sequence). CDR3 loop: CASSTRRGLAAYNEQFF. CDR3 sequence (DNA): TGTGCCAGCAGCACTCGTAGGGGACTAGCGGCCTACAATGAGCAGTTCTTC. Full variable domain (missing parts from reference TRBV13 and TRBJ2-1): AAGVIQSPRHLIKEKRETATLKCYPIPRHDTVYWYQQGPGQDPQFLISFYEKMQSDKGSIPDRFSAQQFSDYHSELNMSSLELGDSALYFCASSTRRGLAAYNEQFFGPGTRLTVL.

The rearrangement links TRBV18 to TRBJ2-7; 11 positions match TRBD2. V was clipped by 2 bases and J by 0 bases; unmatched bases: 3. This CDR3 has 16 amino acids. The germline V gene encodes CDR1 KGHSH and CDR2 LQKENI. In DNA, the CDR3 is TGTGCCAGCTCACCAGGGACTAGCGGATACTCCTACGAGCAGTACTTC. Translation gives CASSPGTSGYSYEQYF.

The CDR3 DNA reads TGTGCCAGCAGTTACTCGAGGCCTGGGGCCAACGTCCTGACTTTC. Amino acid sequence: CASSYSRPGANVLTF. The chain joins TRBV6-5 to TRBJ2-6; D remains unclear. Trimming left V 0 bases short and J 2 bases short, with 5 bases between. Germline-derived CDR1 and CDR2 are MNHEY and SVGAGI. This CDR3 is 15 amino acids long.

The chain recombines TRBV6-1 with TRBJ2-7; D is ambiguous. Trimming pared 3 bases from V and 4 bases from J, leaving 13 bases between. In germline, CDR1 is MNHNS, CDR2 SASEGT. This CDR3 has 14 residues. CDR3 sequence: CASSEGPRAYEQYF. The CDR3 DNA is TGTGCCAGCAGTGAGGGCCCCCGAGCTTACGAGCAGTACTTC.

This chain joins TRBV19 and TRBJ1-5; 11 bases match TRBD1. The CDR3 extends over 15 amino acids. Germline CDR1 LNHDA, CDR2 SQIVND (reference sequence). The V and J ends lost 9 bases and 6 bases, in that order; junction bases with no gene match: 10. The CDR3: CASGLRDRGSQPQHF. CDR3 DNA sequence: TGTGCCAGCGGACTCCGGGACAGGGGGAGTCAGCCCCAGCATTTT.

This rearrangement joins TRBV29-1 to TRBJ2-2, with D perhaps assigned TRBD1 or TRBD2 (5 bases each). V was clipped by 7 bases and J by 4 bases, with 10 bases between them. The germline V gene has CDR1 SQVTM and CDR2 ANQGSEA. The CDR3 is 12 residues long. CDR3 coding DNA: TGCAGCGGGGGGTTCCTCACCGGGGAGCTGTTTTTT. The encoded protein is CSGGFLTGELFF.

The genes are TRBV7-9 and TRBJ2-1, with TRBD2 matching over 8 bases. The CDR3 spans 17 residues. Losses at the gene ends were 8 bases for V and 5 bases for J; bases not matched to a gene: 17. Germline assignment: CDR1 SEHNR and CDR2 FQNEAQ (reference sequence). DNA for the CDR3: TGTGCCAGCCTACCACCCCTGGCGGGGGGCACTAACAATGAGCAGTTCTTC. It translates to CASLPPLAGGTNNEQFF.

The chain links TRBV21-1 to TRBJ1-4. TRBV21-1 is a pseudogene. This CDR3 has 15 residues. For the CDR3, the DNA is TGTGCCAGCAGCAAAGGGCCGGGGGAAGGAGAAAAACTGTTTTTT. Translating it yields CASSKGPGEGEKLFF.

The gene calls are TRBV6-2 or TRBV6-3 and TRBJ2-7; D is perhaps TRBD2 (7 bases). This CDR3 comprises 16 residues. The germline V and J ends were trimmed by 5 bases and 1 base, with 18 bases remaining between them. Germline CDR1 is MNHEY and CDR2 is SVGEGT. The CDR3 bases are TGTGCCAGCAGTACCGCTTTGCGGGGGCCTTCCTACGAGCAGTACTTC. Protein: CASSTALRGPSYEQYF.

The table lists this clone with a count of one. The chain carries TRBV7-9 and TRBJ2-3; no clear D gene. Germline CDR1 and CDR2: SEHNR and FQNEAQ (reference sequence). V was clipped by 5 bases and J by 7 bases, with 10 bases between them. This CDR3 region has 12 residues. The CDR3 here is CASSPDIYTQYF. CDR3 coding DNA: TGTGCCAGCAGCCCCGACATTTATACGCAGTATTTT.

The chain carries TRBV18 and TRBJ1-5; weak D call: TRBD1 (5 bases). The germline CDR1 and CDR2 sequences are KGHSH and LQKENI. The ends were cut back, 1 base at V and 7 bases at J, with 11 bases in the middle. The length of the CDR3 is 14 residues. The CDR3: CASSPQGLGQPQHF. In nucleotides, the CDR3 is TGTGCCAGCTCACCACAGGGGCTAGGACAGCCCCAGCATTTT. Supplemented by reference TRBV18 and TRBJ1-5, the full variable domain reads NAGVMQNPRHLVRRRGQEARLRCSPMKGHSHVYWYRQLPEEGLKFMVYLQKENIIDESGMPKERFSAEFPKEGPSILRIQQVVRGDSAAYFCASSPQGLGQPQHFGDGTRLSIL.

This rearrangement joins TRBV6-1 to TRBJ1-1, with 8 bases identical to TRBD1. This CDR3 comprises 16 residues. The V gene end was trimmed by 1 base and the J gene end by 1 base; junction bases not matched to a gene: 5. The germline V gene encodes CDR1 MNHNS and CDR2 SASEGT. In DNA form, the CDR3 reads TGTGCCAGCAGTGAAGGACAGGGGCGAGGGAACACTGAAGCTTTCTTT. Protein sequence: CASSEGQGRGNTEAFF.

The CDR3 nucleotides are TGCGCCAGCAGCCAGGTGTGGGGGACGGGGGGTACGCAGTACTTC. This translates into CASSQVWGTGGTQYF. The chain combines TRBV4-1 with TRBJ2-7; 7 bases agree with TRBD2. The CDR3 consists of 15 residues. Trimming removed 3 bases from V and 9 bases from J; junction bases left unmatched: 14. The V gene's germline CDR1 is MGHRA and CDR2 YSYEKL.

The V gene is TRBV5-1, the J gene TRBJ1-1; 9 nucleotides agree with TRBD1. Germline-derived CDR1 and CDR2 are SGHRS and YFSETQ. V lost 4 bases and J lost 4; bases outside the gene matches: 8. The CDR3 totals 15 residues. CDR3 DNA sequence: TGCGCCAGCAGCCCACAGGGGGCGGAGGCCACTGAAGCTTTCTTT. Its protein product is CASSPQGAEATEAFF.

The CDR3 reads CASSGSDRGMGGEKLFF. Here the CDR3 DNA reads TGTGCCAGCAGTGGCTCCGACAGGGGAATGGGTGGGGAAAAACTGTTTTTT. The chain is built from TRBV25-1 and TRBJ1-4, with TRBD1 matching 8 bases. The CDR3 is 17 residues long. Per the germline V gene, CDR1 is MGHDK and CDR2 is SYGVNS. The V segment lost 4 bases and the J segment 8 bases; nucleotides outside the gene matches: 15.

The rearrangement joins TRBV6-1 to TRBJ1-6, with 9 positions matching TRBD1. Trimming took 2 bases from V and 11 from J; bases not matched to a gene: 4. The CDR3 has 14 amino acids. Germline V CDR1 and CDR2: MNHNS, SASEGT. The CDR3 loop reads CASSERTGDPPLHF. CDR3 in DNA: TGTGCCAGCAGTGAACGGACAGGGGACCCACCCCTCCACTTT.

This clone was detected only a few times. The gene calls are TRBV7-2 and TRBJ1-5, with D maybe TRBD1 (6 bases). With 3 bases removed from V and 4 bases from J, the gap between germline ends came to 10 bases. Germline loops: CDR1 SGHTA, CDR2 FQGNSA. CDR3 length: 14 residues. CDR3 coding DNA: TGTGCCAGCAGCTTCCGGGACACGAATCAGCCCCAGCATTTT. This sequence encodes CASSFRDTNQPQHF. The complete variable domain, with remaining parts taken from reference TRBV7-2 and TRBJ1-5, reads GAGVSQSPSNKVTEKGKDVELRCDPISGHTALYWYRQSLGQGLEFLIYFQGNSAPDKSGLPSDRFSAERTGGSVSTLTIQRTQQEDSAVYLCASSFRDTNQPQHFGDGTRLSIL.

The chain links TRBV10-3 to TRBJ1-5; D gene unclear. CDR3 length: 13 residues. Trimming pared 0 bases from V and 7 bases from J, leaving 7 bases between. From germline, CDR1 is ENHRY and CDR2 SYGVKD. CDR3 bases: TGTGCCATCAGTGAGTCGGGCAGCCAGCCCCAGCATTTT. This gives the protein CAISESGSQPQHF.

This chain connects TRBV19 to TRBJ1-1, with no clear D. CDR3 length: 13 residues. CDR1 LNHDA and CDR2 SQIVND come from the germline V gene (reference sequence). Trimming cost V 5 bases and J 0 bases, with 7 bases left between them. CDR3 residues: CASSETVNTEAFF. In DNA, the CDR3 is TGTGCCAGTAGTGAAACGGTGAACACTGAAGCTTTCTTT. Drawing the rest from reference TRBV19 and TRBJ1-1, the complete variable domain is DGGITQSPKYLFRKEGQNVTLSCEQNLNHDAMYWYRQDPGQGLRLIYYSQIVNDFQKGDIAEGYSVSREKKESFPLTVTSAQKNPTAFYLCASSETVNTEAFFGQGTRLTVV.

This chain joins TRBV4-1 and TRBJ1-5; maybe TRBD1 (5 bases). Trimming took off 1 base at V and 0 bases at J, with 16 bases between the two ends. The V gene's germline CDR1 is MGHRA and CDR2 YSYEKL. CDR3 length: 18 residues. CDR3 sequence (DNA): TGCGCCAGCAGCCAAGTCCTCGACAGACCATATAGCAATCAGCCCCAGCATTTT. Amino acids: CASSQVLDRPYSNQPQHF.

The rearrangement uses TRBV5-1 and TRBJ1-2; 8 bases align to TRBD1. Germline V gene sequence: CDR1 SGHRS, CDR2 YFSETQ. The V segment lost 0 bases and the J segment 4 bases; nucleotides outside the gene matches: 8. CDR3 length equals 16 residues. The CDR3 protein is CASSLVAGGRSYGYTF. CDR3 DNA sequence: TGCGCCAGCAGCTTGGTGGCAGGGGGCCGTTCCTATGGCTACACCTTC.

This chain connects TRBV30 to TRBJ1-2; D gene uncertain. Germline CDR1 reads GTSNPN; CDR2 reads SVGIG (reference sequence). Trimming took off 0 bases at V and 7 bases at J, with 12 bases between the two ends. The CDR3 spans 13 residues. CDR3 residues: CAWSVKPGGGYTF. The DNA of the CDR3 is TGTGCCTGGAGTGTTAAACCAGGAGGTGGCTACACCTTC.

The CDR3 nucleotides are TGTGCCAGCAGCTTGACGGGGGACTACCAAGAGACCCAGTACTTC. Translated: CASSLTGDYQETQYF. The J gene is TRBJ2-5, the V gene TRBV5-4; possible D gene TRBD2, 6 bases. V dropped 1 base and J dropped 0 bases, with 10 bases sitting between them. Looked up from germline, CDR1 is SGHNT and CDR2 is YYREEE (reference sequence). This CDR3 has 15 amino acids.